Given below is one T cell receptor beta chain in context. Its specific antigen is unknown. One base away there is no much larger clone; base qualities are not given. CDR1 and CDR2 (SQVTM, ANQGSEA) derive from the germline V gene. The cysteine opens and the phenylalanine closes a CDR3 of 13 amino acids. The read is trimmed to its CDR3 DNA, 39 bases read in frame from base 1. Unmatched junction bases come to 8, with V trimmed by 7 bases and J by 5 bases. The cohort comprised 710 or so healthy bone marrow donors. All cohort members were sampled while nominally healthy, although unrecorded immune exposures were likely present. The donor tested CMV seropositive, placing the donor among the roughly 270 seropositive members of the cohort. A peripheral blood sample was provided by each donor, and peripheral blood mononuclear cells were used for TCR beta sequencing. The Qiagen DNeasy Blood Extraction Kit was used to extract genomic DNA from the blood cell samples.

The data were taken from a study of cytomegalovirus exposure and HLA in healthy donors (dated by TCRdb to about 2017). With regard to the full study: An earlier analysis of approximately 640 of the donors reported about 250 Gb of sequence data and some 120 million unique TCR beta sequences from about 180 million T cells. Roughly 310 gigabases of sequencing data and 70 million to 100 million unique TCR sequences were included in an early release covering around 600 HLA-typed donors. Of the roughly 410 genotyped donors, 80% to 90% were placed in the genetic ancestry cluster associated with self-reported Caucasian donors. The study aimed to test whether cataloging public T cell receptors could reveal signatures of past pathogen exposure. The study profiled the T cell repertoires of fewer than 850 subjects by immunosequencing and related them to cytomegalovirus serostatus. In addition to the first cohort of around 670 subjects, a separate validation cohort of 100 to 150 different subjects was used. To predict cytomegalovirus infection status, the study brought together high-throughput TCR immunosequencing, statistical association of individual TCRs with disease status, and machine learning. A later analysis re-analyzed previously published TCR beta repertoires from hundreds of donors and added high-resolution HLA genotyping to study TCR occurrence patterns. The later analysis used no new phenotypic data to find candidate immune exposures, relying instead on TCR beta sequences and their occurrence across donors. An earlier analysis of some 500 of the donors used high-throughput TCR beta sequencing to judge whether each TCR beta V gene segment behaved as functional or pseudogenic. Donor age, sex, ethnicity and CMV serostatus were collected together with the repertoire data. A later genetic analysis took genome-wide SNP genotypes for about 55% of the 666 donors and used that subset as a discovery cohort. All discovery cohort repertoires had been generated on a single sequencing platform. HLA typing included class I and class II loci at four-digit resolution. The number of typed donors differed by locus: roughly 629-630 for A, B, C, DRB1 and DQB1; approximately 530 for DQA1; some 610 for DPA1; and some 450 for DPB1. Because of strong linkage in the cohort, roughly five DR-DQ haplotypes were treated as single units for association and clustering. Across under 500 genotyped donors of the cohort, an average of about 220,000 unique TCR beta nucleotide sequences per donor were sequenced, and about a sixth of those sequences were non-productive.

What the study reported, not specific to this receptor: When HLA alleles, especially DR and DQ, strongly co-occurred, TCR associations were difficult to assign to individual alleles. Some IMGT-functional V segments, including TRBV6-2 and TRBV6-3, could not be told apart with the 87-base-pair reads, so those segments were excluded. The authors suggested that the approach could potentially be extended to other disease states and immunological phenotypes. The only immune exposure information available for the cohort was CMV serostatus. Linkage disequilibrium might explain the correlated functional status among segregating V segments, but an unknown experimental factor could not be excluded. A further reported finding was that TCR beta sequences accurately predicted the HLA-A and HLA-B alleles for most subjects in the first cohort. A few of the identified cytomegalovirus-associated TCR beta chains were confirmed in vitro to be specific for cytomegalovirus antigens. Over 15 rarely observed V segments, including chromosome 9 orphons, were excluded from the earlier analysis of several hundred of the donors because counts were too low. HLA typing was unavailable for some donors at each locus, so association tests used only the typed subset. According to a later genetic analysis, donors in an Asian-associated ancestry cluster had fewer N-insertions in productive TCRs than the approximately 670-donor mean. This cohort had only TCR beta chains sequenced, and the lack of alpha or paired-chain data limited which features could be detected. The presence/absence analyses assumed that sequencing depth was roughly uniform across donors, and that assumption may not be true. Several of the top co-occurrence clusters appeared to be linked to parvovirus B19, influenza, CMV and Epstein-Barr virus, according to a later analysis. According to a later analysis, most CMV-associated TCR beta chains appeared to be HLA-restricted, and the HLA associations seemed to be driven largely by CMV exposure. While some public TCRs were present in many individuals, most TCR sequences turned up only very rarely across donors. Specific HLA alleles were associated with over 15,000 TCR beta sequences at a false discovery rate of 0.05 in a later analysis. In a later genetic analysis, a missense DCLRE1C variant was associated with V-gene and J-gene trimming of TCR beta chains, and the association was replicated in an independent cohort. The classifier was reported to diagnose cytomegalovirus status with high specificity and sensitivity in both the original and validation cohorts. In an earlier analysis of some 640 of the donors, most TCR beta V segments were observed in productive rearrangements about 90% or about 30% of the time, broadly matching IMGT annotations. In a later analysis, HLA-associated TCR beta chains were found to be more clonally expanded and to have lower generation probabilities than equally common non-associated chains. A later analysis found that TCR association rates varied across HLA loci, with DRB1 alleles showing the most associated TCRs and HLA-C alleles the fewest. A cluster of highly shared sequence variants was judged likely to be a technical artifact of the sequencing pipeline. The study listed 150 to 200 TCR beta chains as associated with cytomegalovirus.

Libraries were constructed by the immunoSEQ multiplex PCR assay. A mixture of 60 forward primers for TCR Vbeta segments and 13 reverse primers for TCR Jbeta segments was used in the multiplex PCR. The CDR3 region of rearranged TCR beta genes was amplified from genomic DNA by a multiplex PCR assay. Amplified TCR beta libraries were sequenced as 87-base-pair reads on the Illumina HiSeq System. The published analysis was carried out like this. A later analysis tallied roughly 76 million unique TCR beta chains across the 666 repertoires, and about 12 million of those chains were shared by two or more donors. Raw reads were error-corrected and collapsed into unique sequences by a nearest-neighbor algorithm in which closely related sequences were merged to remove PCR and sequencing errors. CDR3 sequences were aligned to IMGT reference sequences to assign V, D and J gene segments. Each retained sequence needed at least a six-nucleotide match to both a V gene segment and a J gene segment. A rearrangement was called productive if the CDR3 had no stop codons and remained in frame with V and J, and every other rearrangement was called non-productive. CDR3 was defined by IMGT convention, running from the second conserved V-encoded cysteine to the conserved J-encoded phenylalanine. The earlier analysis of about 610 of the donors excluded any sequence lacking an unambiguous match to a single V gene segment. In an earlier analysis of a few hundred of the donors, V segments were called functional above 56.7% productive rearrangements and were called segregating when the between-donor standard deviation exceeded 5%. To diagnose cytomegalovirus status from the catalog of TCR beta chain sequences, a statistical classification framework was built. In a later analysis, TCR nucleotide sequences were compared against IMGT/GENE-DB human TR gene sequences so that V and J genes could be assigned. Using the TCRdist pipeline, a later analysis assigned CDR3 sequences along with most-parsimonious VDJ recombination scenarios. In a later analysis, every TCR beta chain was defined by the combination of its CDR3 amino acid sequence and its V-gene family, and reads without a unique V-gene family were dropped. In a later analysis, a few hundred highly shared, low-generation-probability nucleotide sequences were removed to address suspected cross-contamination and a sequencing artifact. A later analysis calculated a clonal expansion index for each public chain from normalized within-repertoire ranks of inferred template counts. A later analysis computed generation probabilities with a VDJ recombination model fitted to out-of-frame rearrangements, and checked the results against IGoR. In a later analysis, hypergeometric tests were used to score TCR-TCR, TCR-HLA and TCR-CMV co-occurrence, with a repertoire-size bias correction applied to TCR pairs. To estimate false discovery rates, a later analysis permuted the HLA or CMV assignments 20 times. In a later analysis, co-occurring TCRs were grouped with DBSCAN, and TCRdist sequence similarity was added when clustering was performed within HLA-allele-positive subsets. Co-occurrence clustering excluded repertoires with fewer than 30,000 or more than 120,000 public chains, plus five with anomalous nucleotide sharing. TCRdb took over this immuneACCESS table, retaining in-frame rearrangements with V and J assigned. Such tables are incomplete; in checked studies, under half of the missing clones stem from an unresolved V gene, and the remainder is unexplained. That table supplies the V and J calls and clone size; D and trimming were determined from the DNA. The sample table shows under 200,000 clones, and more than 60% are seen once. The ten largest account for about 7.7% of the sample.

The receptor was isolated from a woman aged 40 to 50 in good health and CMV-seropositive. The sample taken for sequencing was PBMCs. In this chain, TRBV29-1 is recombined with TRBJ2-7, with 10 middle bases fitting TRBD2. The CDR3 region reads CSASLAGDNEQYF. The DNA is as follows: TGCAGCGCCTCTCTAGCGGGAGATAACGAGCAGTACTTC.